This TCR beta chain was sequenced for a study of blood T cell repertoires in COVID-19. Study overall: Sites across the United States, Italy and Spain contributed samples from acute and convalescent COVID-19. PBMCs, B-cell-depleted T cells, or T cells were the source of the cDNA or gDNA that made up the material.

Authors' methods: The assay estimated nucleated cells by amplifying reference gene primers. Method: immunoSEQ multiplex PCR; TCRdb's copy keeps in-frame clones and lacks some. V and J calls and clone size are given by that table; D and trimming were obtained from the DNA. The data show 40,000 to 50,000 clones, under 85% seen once. V lost 8 bases and J 1 base, leaving 19 bases between the germline ends. The CDR3 is 16 residues long. Germline CDR1 reads SGHTS; CDR2 reads YDEGEE. The clonotype comes from a woman older than 75 with acute or convalescent COVID-19. The specimen sequenced was peripheral blood. The chain has TRBV5-8 and TRBJ1-5, with a tentative D call TRBD1 (6 bases). The chain's CDR3 is CASRTADRGSNQPQHF. CDR3 nucleotide sequence: TGTGCCAGTCGCACCGCGGATAGGGGGAGCAATCAGCCCCAGCATTTT.